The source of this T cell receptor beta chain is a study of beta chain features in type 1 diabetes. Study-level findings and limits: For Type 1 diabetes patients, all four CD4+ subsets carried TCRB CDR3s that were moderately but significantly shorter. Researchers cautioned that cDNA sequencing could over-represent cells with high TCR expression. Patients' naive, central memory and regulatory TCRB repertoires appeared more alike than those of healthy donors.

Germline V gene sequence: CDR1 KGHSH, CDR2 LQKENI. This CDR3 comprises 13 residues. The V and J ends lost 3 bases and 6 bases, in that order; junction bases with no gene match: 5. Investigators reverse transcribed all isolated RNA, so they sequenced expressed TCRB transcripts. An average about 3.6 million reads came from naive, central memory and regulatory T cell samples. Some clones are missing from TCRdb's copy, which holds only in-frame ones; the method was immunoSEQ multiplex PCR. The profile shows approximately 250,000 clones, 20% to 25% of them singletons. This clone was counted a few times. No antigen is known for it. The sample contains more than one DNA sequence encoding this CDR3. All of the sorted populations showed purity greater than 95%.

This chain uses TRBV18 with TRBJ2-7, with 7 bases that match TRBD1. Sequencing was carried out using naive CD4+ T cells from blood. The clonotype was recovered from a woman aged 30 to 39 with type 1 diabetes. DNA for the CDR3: TGTGCCAGCTCACCTAGGGACAGCGGCGAGCAGTACTTC. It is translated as CASSPRDSGEQYF.